A single sample is the source of the 14 T cell receptor beta chains below, sequenced in a study of T cells in Graves' hyperthyroidism and ophthalmopathy. RNA transcripts provided the source from which TCR beta CDR3 regions were amplified. With the HTBI primer set, the TCR CDR3 went through a first round of RT-PCR. TCRdb analysed the multiplex PCR reads with MiXCR anew, one entry per CDR3 protein. The table shows about 400,000 distinct CDR3 sequences, with 11% to 15% occurring only once. Input material: blood. The receptors were sampled from a man aged 45-65 years with Graves' ophthalmopathy.

The rearrangement uses TRBV6-1 and TRBJ2-7, with D possibly being TRBD1 (6 bases). Per the germline V gene, CDR1 is MNHNS and CDR2 is SASEGT. The CDR3 is 14 residues long. The V end lost 6 bases, the J end lost 2 bases, and 14 bases lay between the germline ends. The CDR3 sequence is CASRGHVATYEQYF. The CDR3 bases are TGTGCCAGCAGGGGACACGTAGCGACCTACGAGCAGTACTTC.

Comment on this clonotype: A much larger clone sits a single nucleotide away, making a read error possible. The rearrangement uses TRBV5-1 and TRBJ2-3, with 7 positions matching TRBD2. The CDR3 loop spans 16 amino acids. The germline gives CDR1 SGHRS, CDR2 YFSETQ. V dropped 7 bases and J dropped 4; count of bases not matched to a gene: 15. CDR3 sequence: CASGGGRAPGADTQYF. The CDR3 DNA is TGCGCCAGCGGCGGGGGACGCGCCCCGGGGGCAGATACGCAGTATTTT.

V gene TRBV20-1 combines with J gene TRBJ2-1; 9 bases agree with TRBD1. With V trimmed by 5 bases and J by 1 base, 0 bases remained unmatched. Germline CDR1 is DFQATT and CDR2 is SNEGSKA (reference sequence). The CDR3 is 13 amino acids. CDR3 in DNA: TGCAGTGCTGACAGGGGGTCCTACAATGAGCAGTTCTTC. Its translation: CSADRGSYNEQFF.

This clonotype has only a few counts. The chain recombines TRBV6-1 with TRBJ1-5, with 8 positions matching TRBD1. The junction had 5 bases not matched to a gene; V was cut back by 7 bases and J by 3 bases. This CDR3 is built from 14 residues. Per germline, CDR1 MNHNS and CDR2 SASEGT. The CDR3 region has the DNA TGTGCCAGCAAGGGGACAGGACCCAATCAGCCCCAGCATTTT. Amino acid sequence: CASKGTGPNQPQHF.

This clonotype was detected once. With a much larger clone just one base away, this may be a read error. The chain is built from TRBV20-1 and TRBJ2-1; 9 positions agree with TRBD2. V lost 5 bases to trimming and J lost 8 bases; unmatched junction nucleotides: 10. Germline lookup yields CDR1 DFQATT and CDR2 SNEGSKA (reference sequence). The CDR3 length is 14 residues. CDR3 in amino acids: CSAWIAGAVDEQFF. CDR3 nucleotide sequence: TGCAGTGCTTGGATAGCGGGAGCGGTGGATGAGCAGTTCTTC.

This clonotype was detected many times. The chain carries TRBV18 and TRBJ2-6; D ambiguous. Trimming took off 0 bases at V and 4 bases at J, with 10 bases between the two ends. The CDR3 sequence is 16 residues long. Germline V gives CDR1 KGHSH, CDR2 LQKENI. CDR3 residues: CASSPPGSVGANVLTF. DNA for the CDR3: TGTGCCAGCTCACCACCAGGGTCAGTCGGGGCCAACGTCCTGACTTTC. Drawing the rest from reference TRBV18 and TRBJ2-6, the complete variable domain is NAGVMQNPRHLVRRRGQEARLRCSPMKGHSHVYWYRQLPEEGLKFMVYLQKENIIDESGMPKERFSAEFPKEGPSILRIQQVVRGDSAAYFCASSPPGSVGANVLTFGAGSRLTVL.

This clonotype was seen at least ten times. The rearrangement uses TRBV2 and TRBJ1-5, with TRBD1 matching over 7 bases. The V gene end was trimmed by 5 bases and the J gene end by 4 bases; junction bases not matched to a gene: 8. CDR1 and CDR2 (germline): SNHLY, FYNNEI. The CDR3 extends over 15 amino acids. The CDR3 reads CASSPQGWENQPQHF. The CDR3 DNA follows: TGTGCCAGCAGTCCACAGGGGTGGGAAAATCAGCCCCAGCATTTT. Full variable domain (missing parts from reference TRBV2 and TRBJ1-5): EPEVTQTPSHQVTQMGQEVILRCVPISNHLYFYWYRQILGQKVEFLVSFYNNEISEKSEIFDDQFSVERPDGSNFTLKIRSTKLEDSAMYFCASSPQGWENQPQHFGDGTRLSIL.

This clonotype was observed a few times. The genes are TRBV29-1 and TRBJ2-1; TRBD2 might be the D (6 bases). This CDR3 has 15 amino acids. The germline V gene has CDR1 SQVTM and CDR2 ANQGSEA. Trimming removed 7 bases at V and 3 bases at J, with 19 bases between. CDR3 in DNA: TGCAGCGCAATTTCGGTAGCGGACAACTACAATGAGCAGTTCTTC. Translating gives CSAISVADNYNEQFF.

This clonotype was detected many times. The chain joins TRBV18 to TRBJ2-2; 10 bases line up with TRBD2. This CDR3 is 17 amino acids long. V dropped 6 bases and J dropped 1; count of bases not matched to a gene: 8. Germline-derived CDR1 and CDR2 are KGHSH and LQKENI. For the CDR3, the DNA is TGTGCCAGCTCCGCGATAAGGACTAGCGGGAACACCGGGGAGCTGTTTTTT. It is translated as CASSAIRTSGNTGELFF.

At least ten counts were recorded for this clonotype. This chain uses TRBV7-9 with TRBJ1-6, with D possibly matching TRBD1 (5 bases). Germline V gene sequence: CDR1 SEHNR, CDR2 FQNEAQ (reference sequence). The CDR3 runs 14 residues. V was trimmed by 5 bases and J by 8 bases, leaving 13 bases between them. CDR3 in amino acids: CASSTVGLYSPLHF. CDR3 DNA: TGTGCCAGCAGCACCGTGGGGCTGTATTCACCCCTCCACTTT.

This chain uses TRBV28 with TRBJ1-2, with a possible D match to TRBD1 (5 bases). V shed 4 bases and J shed 3 bases, with 15 bases lying between them. Per germline, CDR1 MDHEN and CDR2 SYDVKM. There are 15 residues in the CDR3. As DNA, the CDR3 is TGTGCCAGCAGTTCATCTGGGGGGGGGGACTATGGCTACACCTTC. Protein: CASSSSGGGDYGYTF.

The rearrangement links TRBV5-5 to TRBJ1-5; no firm D call. V shed 1 base and J shed 3 bases, with 5 bases lying between them. The germline V gene has CDR1 SGHKS and CDR2 YYEKEE (reference sequence). There are 13 residues in the CDR3. CDR3 nucleotide sequence: TGTGCCAGCAGCTTGTCGGACAATCAGCCCCAGCATTTT. This codes for CASSLSDNQPQHF.

This clonotype was detected ten times or more. The rearrangement links TRBV20-1 to TRBJ2-3, with a tentative D call TRBD2 (5 bases). Germline V gene sequence: CDR1 DFQATT, CDR2 SNEGSKA (reference sequence). The CDR3 extends over 16 amino acids. Trimming stripped 0 bases from V and 8 bases from J, with 21 bases between. CDR3 loop: CSARDPGRQVEGTQYF. The CDR3 DNA reads TGCAGTGCTAGAGATCCCGGGCGTCAAGTCGAGGGTACGCAGTATTTT.

The gene calls are TRBV6-1 and TRBJ1-4; no clear D gene. Germline V lookup: CDR1 MNHNS, CDR2 SASEGT. The V and J ends lost 9 bases and 10 bases respectively, with 21 bases between them. The CDR3 covers 14 residues. The CDR3 DNA reads TGTGCCAGTAGGCCCCCACGTTACCCTGGAAAACTGTTTTTT. Protein product: CASRPPRYPGKLFF.